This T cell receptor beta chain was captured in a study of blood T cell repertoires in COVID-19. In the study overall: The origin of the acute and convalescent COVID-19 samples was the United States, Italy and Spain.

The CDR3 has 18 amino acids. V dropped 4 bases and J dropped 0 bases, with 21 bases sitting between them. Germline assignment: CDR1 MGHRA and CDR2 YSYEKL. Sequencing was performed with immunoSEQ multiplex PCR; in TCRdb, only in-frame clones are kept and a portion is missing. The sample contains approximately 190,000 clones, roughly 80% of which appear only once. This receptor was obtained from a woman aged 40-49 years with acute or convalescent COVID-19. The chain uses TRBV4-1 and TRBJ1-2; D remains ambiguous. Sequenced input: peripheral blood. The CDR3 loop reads CASSPLLLGREANYGYTF. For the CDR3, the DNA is TGCGCCAGCAGCCCACTTCTCCTGGGGAGGGAGGCTAACTATGGCTACACCTTC.